Reported below is one T cell receptor beta chain. Antigen specificity is unknown. V lost 0 bases and J lost 3, with 5 bases in between. This CDR3 comprises 13 residues. CDR1 and CDR2 (germline): SGHTA, FQGNSA. These data belong to a study of beta chain features in type 1 diabetes. Whole-study context: Researchers looked at around 100 million sorted cells across all samples.

Overall study findings and caveats: Patients showed naive, central memory and Treg TCRB repertoires that appeared more similar than those of healthy donors.

As every portion of the isolated RNA was reverse transcribed, the sequencing read expressed TCRB transcripts. Method: immunoSEQ multiplex PCR; TCRdb's copy keeps in-frame clones and lacks some. The table lists a few hundred thousand clones, 12% to 15% of them singletons. Sequencing used central memory CD4+ T cells from blood. The TCR sequence derives from a man in his thirties or forties in good health. The chain combines TRBV7-2 with TRBJ1-2; D is undetermined. CDR3 residues: CASSLAADYGYTF. The CDR3 DNA follows: TGTGCCAGCAGCTTAGCCGCGGACTATGGCTACACCTTC. Drawing the rest from reference TRBV7-2 and TRBJ1-2, the complete variable domain is GAGVSQSPSNKVTEKGKDVELRCDPISGHTALYWYRQSLGQGLEFLIYFQGNSAPDKSGLPSDRFSAERTGGSVSTLTIQRTQQEDSAVYLCASSLAADYGYTFGSGTRLTVV.